Listed here is a single TCR beta chain. The V end lost 5 bases, the J end lost 9 bases, and 17 bases lay between the germline ends. CDR1 is MNHEY, CDR2 SVGAGI, per germline. The CDR3 length is 13 residues. This sample was included in a study of control samples from healthy donors and cancer patients. TCRdb's copy holds only in-frame clones and misses some; the assay was immunoSEQ multiplex PCR. The repertoire holds more than 110,000 clones, with roughly nine tenths as singletons. V and J are TRBV6-5 and TRBJ2-7; a possible D gene is TRBD2 (6 bases). The clonotype originates from a woman in her thirties in good health. The specimen was blood. DNA of the CDR3: TGTGCCAGCAGTCCTCTAGGAGGGCGGGGGCAGTACTTC. Its translation: CASSPLGGRGQYF.